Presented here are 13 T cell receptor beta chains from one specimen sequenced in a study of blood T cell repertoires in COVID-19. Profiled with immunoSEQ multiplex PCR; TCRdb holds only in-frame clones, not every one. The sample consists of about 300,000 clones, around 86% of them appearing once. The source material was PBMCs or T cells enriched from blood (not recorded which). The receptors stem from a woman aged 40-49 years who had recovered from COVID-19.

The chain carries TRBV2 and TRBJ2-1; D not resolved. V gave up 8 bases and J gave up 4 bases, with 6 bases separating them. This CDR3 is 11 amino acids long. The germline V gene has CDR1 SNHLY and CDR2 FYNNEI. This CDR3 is CASGLYNEQFF. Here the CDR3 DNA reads TGTGCCAGCGGGCTATACAATGAGCAGTTCTTC.

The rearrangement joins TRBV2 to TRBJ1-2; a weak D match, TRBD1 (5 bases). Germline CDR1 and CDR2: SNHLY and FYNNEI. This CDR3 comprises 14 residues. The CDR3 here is CASILGGLDYGYTF. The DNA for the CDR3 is TGTGCTAGTATATTGGGGGGACTCGACTATGGCTACACCTTC.

The CDR3 sequence: CASSYPSAVNRRQYF. The CDR3 coding sequence is TGTGCCAGCAGCTACCCTAGCGCCGTTAATCGTCGTCAGTACTTC. The chain uses TRBV7-2 and TRBJ2-7, with a weak D call TRBD2 (6 bases). The CDR3 covers 15 residues. Deletions cut 4 bases from V and 10 bases from J, with 23 bases between. From germline, CDR1 is SGHTA and CDR2 FQGNSA.

The CDR3 sequence is CASAPGMNTEAFF. The CDR3, as DNA: TGTGCTAGTGCTCCGGGTATGAACACTGAAGCTTTCTTT. The rearrangement uses TRBV12-5 and TRBJ1-1; D unresolved. This CDR3 has 13 residues. The ends were cut back, 7 bases at V and 0 bases at J, with 9 bases in the middle. CDR1 is LGHNT, CDR2 FRNRAP, per germline. Together with reference TRBV12-5 and TRBJ1-1, the CDR3 gives the full variable domain: DARVTQTPRHKVTEMGQEVTMRCQPILGHNTVFWYRQTMMQGLELLAYFRNRAPLDDSGMPKDRFSAEMPDATLATLKIQPSEPRDSAVYFCASAPGMNTEAFFGQGTRLTVV.

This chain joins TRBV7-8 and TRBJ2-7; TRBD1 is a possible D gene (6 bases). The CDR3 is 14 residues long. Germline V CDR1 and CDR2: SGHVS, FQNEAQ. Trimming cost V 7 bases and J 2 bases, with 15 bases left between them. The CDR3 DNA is TGTGCCAGCACCTTCCGAGGACAGACCTACGAGCAGTACTTC. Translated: CASTFRGQTYEQYF.

CDR3 in amino acids: CASSEDRENTEAFF. The CDR3 DNA is TGTGCCAGCAGTGAAGACAGGGAGAACACTGAAGCTTTCTTT. The chain employs TRBV25-1 and TRBJ1-1; 7 bases fit TRBD1. The CDR3 runs to 14 residues. J was trimmed by 1 base and V by 2 bases; bases with no gene match: 1. Germline V CDR1 and CDR2: MGHDK, SYGVNS.

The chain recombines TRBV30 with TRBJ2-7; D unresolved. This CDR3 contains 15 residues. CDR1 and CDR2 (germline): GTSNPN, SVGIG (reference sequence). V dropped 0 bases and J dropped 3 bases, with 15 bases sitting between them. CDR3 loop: CAWSVLRLDRYEQYF. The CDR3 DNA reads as TGTGCCTGGAGTGTACTGCGGCTAGATCGCTACGAGCAGTACTTC.

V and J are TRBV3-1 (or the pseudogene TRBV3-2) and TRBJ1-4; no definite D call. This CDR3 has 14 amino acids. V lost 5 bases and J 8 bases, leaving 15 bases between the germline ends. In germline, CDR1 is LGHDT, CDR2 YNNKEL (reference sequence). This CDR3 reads CASSAYGVREKLFF. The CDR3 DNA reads TGTGCCAGCAGCGCGTACGGGGTGAGGGAAAAACTGTTTTTT.

Here the CDR3 reads CASKYSSTSYEQYF. CDR3 coding DNA: TGTGCCAGTAAGTATAGTTCAACTTCCTACGAGCAGTACTTC. The genes are TRBV19 and TRBJ2-7; D unresolved. Germline V gene data show CDR1 as LNHDA and CDR2 as SQIVND (reference sequence). CDR3 length: 14 residues. Trimming pared 7 bases from V and 1 base from J, leaving 14 bases between.

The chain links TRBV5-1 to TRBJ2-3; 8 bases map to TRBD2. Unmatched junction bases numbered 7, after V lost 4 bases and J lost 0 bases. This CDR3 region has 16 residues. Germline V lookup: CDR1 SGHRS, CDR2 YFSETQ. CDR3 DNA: TGCGCCAGCAGCGTCCCTACTAGCGGAAGCACAGATACGCAGTATTTT. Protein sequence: CASSVPTSGSTDTQYF.

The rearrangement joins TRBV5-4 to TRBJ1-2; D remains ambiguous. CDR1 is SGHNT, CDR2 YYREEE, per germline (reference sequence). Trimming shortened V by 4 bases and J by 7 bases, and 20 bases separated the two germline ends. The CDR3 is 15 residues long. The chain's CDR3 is CASSPLEGETSGYTF. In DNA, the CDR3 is TGTGCCAGCAGCCCATTGGAGGGTGAAACGAGTGGCTACACCTTC. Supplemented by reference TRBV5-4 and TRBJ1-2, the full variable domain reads ETGVTQSPTHLIKTRGQQVTLRCSSQSGHNTVSWYQQALGQGPQFIFQYYREEENGRGNFPPRFSGLQFPNYSSELNVNALELDDSALYLCASSPLEGETSGYTFGSGTRLTVV.

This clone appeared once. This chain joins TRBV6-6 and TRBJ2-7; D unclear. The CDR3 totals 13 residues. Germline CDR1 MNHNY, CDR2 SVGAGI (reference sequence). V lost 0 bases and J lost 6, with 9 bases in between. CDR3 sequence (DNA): TGTGCCAGCAGTTACTCAGCTCTCGGCGAGCAGTACTTC. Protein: CASSYSALGEQYF.

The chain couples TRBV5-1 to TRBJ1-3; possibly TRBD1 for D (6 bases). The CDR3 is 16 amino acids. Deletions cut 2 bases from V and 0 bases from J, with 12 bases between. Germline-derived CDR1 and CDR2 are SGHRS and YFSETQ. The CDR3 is CASSFRQARSGNTIYF. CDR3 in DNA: TGCGCCAGCAGCTTCCGACAGGCCCGCTCTGGAAACACCATATATTTT.